This entry features one T cell receptor beta chain sequence. What it binds is unknown. The data were obtained in a study of cytomegalovirus exposure and HLA in healthy donors. Study-level information: The 95 to 150 validation repertoires used the same platform as the 666 first-cohort repertoires, a later analysis reported.

Study results and limitations: There were over 150 TCR beta chains listed as cytomegalovirus-associated. Specificity for CMV antigens was confirmed in vitro for three of the CMV-associated chains. While the bulk of TCR sequences proved rare, some public TCRs turned up in many donors.

The germline CDR1 and CDR2 sequences are LNHDA and SQIVND (reference sequence). V was trimmed by 3 bases and J by 7 bases, leaving 16 bases between them. The CDR3 contains 14 residues. The method was immunoSEQ multiplex PCR; TCRdb's version includes in-frame clones alone and lacks a portion of them. This sample has 120,000 or so clones, with 88% found just once. Sequencing input: PBMCs. This TCR derives from a man between 18 and 29 years old in good health and CMV-seronegative. This chain connects TRBV19 to TRBJ2-7; D is perhaps TRBD1 (5 bases). CDR3 loop: CASSIGQGLGEQYF. The CDR3 bases are TGTGCCAGTAGTATTGGCCAGGGCCTAGGGGAGCAGTACTTC.